The subject of this entry is one T cell receptor beta chain. The antigen is undetermined. This entry belongs to a study of chemoradiotherapy in HPV16-positive cancers. TCRdb keeps only in-frame clones here, not all; method: immunoSEQ multiplex PCR. The data hold 5,000 to 8,000 clones, with approximately 92% observed a single time. Study results and limitations: For HPV16-positive patients, expanding HPV-responsive T cells associated with longer recurrence-free survival. Only a couple of HPV16-positive patients supplied the functional HPV-specificity definition. During treatment, candidate HPV-specific clones and E7-related motifs expanded in tumor.

Sequenced material: blood, taken from a patient who underwent chemoradiotherapy. The sequence was collected from a human donor with HPV-associated anogenital cancer.

The DNA for the CDR3 is TGCGCCAGCAGCCGCGGACGCAATCAGCCCCAGCATTTT. Protein product: CASSRGRNQPQHF. The chain uses TRBV5-1 and TRBJ1-5; the D is unclear. CDR1 and CDR2 from the germline V gene are SGHRS and YFSETQ. This CDR3 has 13 amino acids. Trimming pared 4 bases from V and 2 bases from J, leaving 7 bases between.